Below are 25 T cell receptor beta chains sequenced from a single sample in a study of regulatory T cells in long-lasting Graves disease. Time point indicated: persistent/refractory GD, antithyroid drugs over 5 years with positive TRAb. With RNA extracted from PBMCs as input, the TCR library was made. Sequencing libraries for TCR beta were prepared with iRepertoire HTBI primers and Arm-PCR of CDR3 regions. TCRdb independently ran MiXCR on the multiplex PCR reads; one entry per CDR3 protein. The sample records roughly 300,000 distinct CDR3 sequences, about 20% being singletons. Sequenced here: peripheral blood mononuclear cells (PBMCs), sampled when the disease was refractory, from a patient treated with antithyroid drugs. The receptor source for this set is a female donor with Graves disease.

This clonotype was detected ten times or more. This chain links TRBV3-1 with TRBJ1-2; D is unclear. V lost 2 bases to trimming and J lost 8 bases, with 12 bases between them. Germline values: CDR1 LGHDT, CDR2 YNNKEL (reference sequence). The CDR3 consists of 13 residues. In DNA, the CDR3 is TGTGCCAGCAGCCAATACGAAGGCTGGGGCTACACCTTC. This gives the protein CASSQYEGWGYTF.

This clonotype was detected many times. This rearrangement joins TRBV6-9 to TRBJ2-5; 14 nucleotides agree with TRBD2. The V gene end was trimmed by 3 bases and the J gene end by 5 bases; junction bases not matched to a gene: 5. The CDR3 extends over 16 amino acids. Germline CDR1 is MNHGY and CDR2 is SVAAGI. The CDR3 here is CASSYGTSGSWETQYF. DNA of the CDR3: TGTGCCAGCAGTTACGGGACTAGCGGGAGTTGGGAGACCCAGTACTTC.

This clonotype appeared a few times. The chain employs TRBV10-3 and TRBJ2-5; D is perhaps TRBD2 (7 bases). CDR3 length: 15 residues. Germline V CDR1 and CDR2: ENHRY, SYGVKD. Trimming left V 0 bases short and J 1 base short, with 9 bases between. The CDR3: CAISESGGAQETQYF. The CDR3 bases are TGTGCCATCAGTGAGTCAGGGGGGGCCCAAGAGACCCAGTACTTC.

This clonotype occurred many times. CDR3 DNA: TGTGCCAGCAGCGACAGGGACCCAGAGCAGTACTTC. Its translation is CASSDRDPEQYF. The chain has TRBV2 and TRBJ2-7, with 7 bases matching TRBD1. The CDR3 runs to 12 residues. V was pared by 6 bases and J by 7 bases, with 6 bases of the junction left unmatched. Germline CDR1 SNHLY, CDR2 FYNNEI.

The rearrangement uses TRBV6-5 and TRBJ1-2; D ambiguous. CDR3 size: 14 residues. The V end was cut by 0 bases, the J end by 3 bases, with 8 bases between. Germline loops: CDR1 MNHEY, CDR2 SVGAGI. The CDR3 loop reads CASSYSATDYGYTF. The CDR3 DNA follows: TGTGCCAGCAGTTACTCCGCGACGGACTATGGCTACACCTTC.

A few counts support this clonotype. This sequence joins TRBV19 and TRBJ1-5, with a possible D match to TRBD1 (6 bases). This CDR3 is 16 amino acids long. Trimming took 2 bases from V and 0 from J, leaving 11 bases between them. Germline V gene lookup returns CDR1 LNHDA and CDR2 SQIVND (reference sequence). CDR3 in amino acids: CASSIRGAYSNQPQHF. The CDR3 nucleotides read TGTGCCAGTAGTATACGGGGGGCATATAGCAATCAGCCCCAGCATTTT.

This clonotype was recorded many times. The chain uses TRBV28 and TRBJ1-2; tentatively, D is TRBD1 (6 bases). The CDR3 length is 12 residues. Germline V gene lookup returns CDR1 MDHEN and CDR2 SYDVKM. V was trimmed by 8 bases and J by 4 bases, leaving 11 bases between them. The CDR3 protein is CASEGVRYGYTF. In DNA form, the CDR3 reads TGTGCCAGCGAGGGGGTTCGCTATGGCTACACCTTC.

This clonotype was seen at least ten times. The chain uses TRBV2 and TRBJ1-2, with TRBD1 matching 9 bases. This CDR3 comprises 15 residues. V lost 4 bases and J lost 5; bases outside the gene matches: 8. Germline CDR1 is SNHLY and CDR2 is FYNNEI. The CDR3 is CASSVGKQGAYGYTF. For the CDR3, the DNA is TGTGCCAGCAGTGTGGGGAAACAGGGGGCATATGGCTACACCTTC.

This clonotype was seen only a few times. This chain uses TRBV18 with TRBJ2-7, with TRBD1 matching 7 bases. Germline-derived CDR1 and CDR2 are KGHSH and LQKENI. This CDR3 contains 16 residues. Trimming cost V 4 bases and J 7 bases; bases outside gene matches: 16. The CDR3 here is CASSRNTDKTGREQYF. The CDR3 coding sequence is TGTGCCAGCTCACGAAACACCGACAAGACAGGGCGGGAGCAGTACTTC.

The sample holds many counts of this clonotype. This chain links TRBV7-2 with TRBJ2-7; TRBD1 agrees at 9 bases. CDR3 length: 17 amino acids. J gave up 5 bases and V 2 bases, and 13 bases lay outside the gene matches. CDR1 and CDR2 (germline): SGHTA, FQGNSA. The CDR3 bases are TGTGCCAGCAGCTTACTAATTTCGGGACAGGGAACCCACGAGCAGTACTTC. It is translated as CASSLLISGQGTHEQYF.

As to this clonotype: Sequence at one end of the junction differs from germline and may be a read error. The chain couples TRBV20-1 to TRBJ1-5; D is unclear. Per the germline V gene, CDR1 is DFQATT and CDR2 is SNEGSKA (reference sequence). This CDR3 has 14 amino acids. The CDR3: CSAQEGGSNRPQHF. CDR3 DNA: TGCAGTGCTCAAGAGGGCGGTAGCAATCGGCCCCAGCATTTT.

This sequence joins TRBV29-1 and TRBJ1-2; TRBD1 might be the D (5 bases). The V end was cut by 6 bases, the J end by 0 bases, with 11 bases between. Germline loops: CDR1 SQVTM, CDR2 ANQGSEA. There are 13 residues in the CDR3. CDR3 amino acids: CSVSGRANYGYTF. The CDR3 coding sequence is TGCAGCGTATCAGGGCGGGCTAACTATGGCTACACCTTC. Together with reference TRBV29-1 and TRBJ1-2, the CDR3 gives the full variable domain: SAVISQKPSRDICQRGTSLTIQCQVDSQVTMMFWYRQQPGQSLTLIATANQGSEATYESGFVIDKFPISRPNLTFSTLTVSNMSPEDSSIYLCSVSGRANYGYTFGSGTRLTVV.

This clonotype has ten or more counts. The chain employs TRBV12-3 or TRBV12-4 and TRBJ1-1; 7 bases align to TRBD1. This CDR3 is 14 amino acids long. The junction had 4 bases not matched to a gene; V was cut back by 6 bases and J by 0 bases. In DNA form, the CDR3 reads TGTGCCAGCAGAGTGGGGACAGTGAACACTGAAGCTTTCTTT. As protein: CASRVGTVNTEAFF.

This chain connects TRBV4-1 to TRBJ2-7, with TRBD1 identical over 9 bases. V lost 2 bases to trimming and J lost 0 bases; unmatched junction nucleotides: 5. Germline V gene data show CDR1 as MGHRA and CDR2 as YSYEKL. This CDR3 has 16 amino acids. The CDR3 DNA sequence: TGCGCCAGCAGCCAATCGGGACAGGGAAGCTCCTACGAGCAGTACTTC. Amino acid sequence: CASSQSGQGSSYEQYF.

In this sample, this clonotype turned up many times. The chain's CDR3 is CASSYPRDRNHDEQFF. CDR3 nucleotides: TGTGCCAGCAGTTACCCCCGGGACAGAAATCATGATGAGCAGTTCTTC. The chain links TRBV6-2 or TRBV6-3 to TRBJ2-1; 7 nucleotides agree with TRBD1. In germline, CDR1 is MNHEY, CDR2 SVGEGT. This CDR3 has 16 residues. The ends lost 2 bases at V and 8 bases at J; junction bases unmatched: 12.

The chain recombines TRBV20-1 with TRBJ2-3; 7 bases fit TRBD1. CDR1 DFQATT and CDR2 SNEGSKA come from the germline V gene (reference sequence). CDR3 length equals 14 residues. The junction had 10 bases not matched to a gene; V was cut back by 6 bases and J by 4 bases. This CDR3 is CSARQGHRADTQYF. The CDR3, as DNA: TGCAGTGCCCGACAGGGCCACAGGGCAGATACGCAGTATTTT.

The gene calls are TRBV7-9 and TRBJ1-4; D perhaps matches TRBD1 (5 bases). With 4 bases removed from V and 5 bases from J, the gap between germline ends came to 14 bases. CDR3 length: 15 residues. CDR1 SEHNR and CDR2 FQNEAQ come from the germline V gene (reference sequence). The CDR3 sequence: CASSSQGGLNEKLFF. In DNA form, the CDR3 reads TGTGCCAGCAGCTCGCAGGGAGGGCTGAATGAAAAACTGTTTTTT.

A word on this clonotype: The junction shows a germline mismatch at one end, possibly a read error. The J gene is TRBJ1-4, the V gene TRBV9, with 10 bases lining up with TRBD1. Germline lookup yields CDR1 SGDLS and CDR2 YYNGEE. The CDR3 contains 15 residues. The CDR3 loop reads CVSSAQGTGDEKLFF. The CDR3 coding sequence is TGTGTCAGCAGCGCGCAGGGGACAGGGGATGAAAAACTGTTTTTT.

This clonotype showed up many times. In DNA, the CDR3 is TGTGCCACGAAGGAACGGACAGGGGTCGGTGAAGCTTTCTTT. Encoded protein: CATKERTGVGEAFF. The chain links TRBV28 to TRBJ1-1, with TRBD1 identical over 9 bases. This CDR3 region has 14 residues. Per germline, CDR1 MDHEN and CDR2 SYDVKM. V was pared by 10 bases and J by 7 bases, with 13 bases of the junction left unmatched.

The genes are TRBV7-9 and TRBJ1-1; D gene uncertain. The length of the CDR3 is 14 residues. Per the germline V gene, CDR1 is SEHNR and CDR2 is FQNEAQ (reference sequence). The ends were cut back, 3 bases at V and 0 bases at J, with 8 bases in the middle. The CDR3 here is CASSLKALNTEAFF. For the CDR3, the DNA is TGTGCCAGCAGCTTGAAGGCCTTGAACACTGAAGCTTTCTTT.

This clonotype has ten or more counts. The chain joins TRBV6-1 to TRBJ2-5, with no clear D. The CDR3 has 13 residues. V was trimmed by 3 bases and J by 1 base, leaving 6 bases between them. Germline loops: CDR1 MNHNS, CDR2 SASEGT. The CDR3 nucleotides read TGTGCCAGCAGTGACAGGACCCAAGAGACCCAGTACTTC. Translated, it gives CASSDRTQETQYF.

V is TRBV7-9 and J is TRBJ2-1; 7 bases fit TRBD2. With 5 bases clipped from V and 5 bases from J, the junction kept 12 bases outside the gene matches. The CDR3 runs 16 residues. Germline CDR1 reads SEHNR; CDR2 reads FQNEAQ (reference sequence). CDR3 region: CASSPQRTSHHNEQFF. Written as DNA, the CDR3 is TGTGCCAGCAGCCCGCAGAGGACTAGTCACCACAATGAGCAGTTCTTC. Drawing the rest from reference TRBV7-9 and TRBJ2-1, the complete variable domain is DTGVSQNPRHKITKRGQNVTFRCDPISEHNRLYWYRQTLGQGPEFLTYFQNEAQLEKSRLLSDRFSAERPKGSFSTLEIQRTEQGDSAMYLCASSPQRTSHHNEQFFGPGTRLTVL.

This clonotype was picked up a small number of times. The chain carries TRBV19 and TRBJ2-5, with TRBD2 as a possible D gene (6 bases). Germline V CDR1 and CDR2: LNHDA, SQIVND (reference sequence). The CDR3 spans 14 residues. V was trimmed by 7 bases and J by 1 base, leaving 13 bases between them. The CDR3 DNA follows: TGTGCCAGTACCCCGTCCGGGGGCCAAGAGACCCAGTACTTC. It codes for CASTPSGGQETQYF.

This chain joins TRBV11-3 and TRBJ2-1, with TRBD1 as a possible D gene (5 bases). This CDR3 has 15 residues. Germline CDR1 reads SGHNT; CDR2 reads YENEEA. V lost 1 base and J 7 bases, leaving 14 bases between the germline ends. The CDR3: CASSLVRQGDNEQFF. CDR3 nucleotides: TGTGCCAGCAGCTTAGTCCGGCAGGGTGATAATGAGCAGTTCTTC.

This sequence joins TRBV3-1 and TRBJ1-2, with 7 bases fitting TRBD1. In germline, CDR1 is LGHDT, CDR2 YNNKEL (reference sequence). This CDR3 spans 14 amino acids. V shed 4 bases, J shed 9 bases, and the junction held 11 bases outside the gene matches. The CDR3 sequence: CASSPNGQARSYTF. The CDR3 nucleotides read TGTGCCAGCAGCCCGAACGGACAGGCAAGGAGCTACACCTTC. The whole variable domain, filled in from reference TRBV3-1 and TRBJ1-2, reads DTAVSQTPKYLVTQMGNDKSIKCEQNLGHDTMYWYKQDSKKFLKIMFSYNNKELIINETVPNRFSPKSPDKAHLNLHINSLELGDSAVYFCASSPNGQARSYTFGSGTRLTVV.